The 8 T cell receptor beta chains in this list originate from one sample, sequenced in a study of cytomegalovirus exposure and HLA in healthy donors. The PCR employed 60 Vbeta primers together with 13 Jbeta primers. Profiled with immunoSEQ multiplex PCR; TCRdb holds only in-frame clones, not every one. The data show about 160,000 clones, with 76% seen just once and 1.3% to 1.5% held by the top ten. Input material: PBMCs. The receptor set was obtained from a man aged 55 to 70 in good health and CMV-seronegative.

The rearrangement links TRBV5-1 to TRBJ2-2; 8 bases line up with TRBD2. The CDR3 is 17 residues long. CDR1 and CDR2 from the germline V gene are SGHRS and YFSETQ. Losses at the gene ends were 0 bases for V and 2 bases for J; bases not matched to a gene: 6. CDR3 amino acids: CASSLVSGMVNTGELFF. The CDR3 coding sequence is TGCGCCAGCAGCTTGGTTAGCGGGATGGTCAACACCGGGGAGCTGTTTTTT. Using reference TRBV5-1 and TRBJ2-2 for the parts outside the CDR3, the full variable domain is KAGVTQTPRYLIKTRGQQVTLSCSPISGHRSVSWYQQTPGQGLQFLFEYFSETQRNKGNFPGRFSGRQFSNSRSEMNVSTLELGDSALYLCASSLVSGMVNTGELFFGEGSRLTVL.

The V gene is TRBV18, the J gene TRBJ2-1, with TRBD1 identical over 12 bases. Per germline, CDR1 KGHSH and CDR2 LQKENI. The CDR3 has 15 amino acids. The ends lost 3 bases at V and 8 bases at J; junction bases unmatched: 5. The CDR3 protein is CASSPRDRGRDEQFF. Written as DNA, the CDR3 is TGTGCCAGCTCACCCCGGGACAGGGGGCGAGATGAGCAGTTCTTC.

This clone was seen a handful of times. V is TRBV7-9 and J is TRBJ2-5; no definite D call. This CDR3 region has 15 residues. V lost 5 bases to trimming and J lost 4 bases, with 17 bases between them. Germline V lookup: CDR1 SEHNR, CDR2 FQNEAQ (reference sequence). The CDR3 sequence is CASSPRPERGETQYF. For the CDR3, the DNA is TGTGCCAGCAGCCCCAGACCGGAGAGAGGAGAGACCCAGTACTTC.

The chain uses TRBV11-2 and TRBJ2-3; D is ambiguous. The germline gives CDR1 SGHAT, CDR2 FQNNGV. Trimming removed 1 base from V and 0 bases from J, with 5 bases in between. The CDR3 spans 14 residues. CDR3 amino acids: CASSLGTSTDTQYF. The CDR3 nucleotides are TGTGCCAGCAGCTTAGGTACTAGCACAGATACGCAGTATTTT. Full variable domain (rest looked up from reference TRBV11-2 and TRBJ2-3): EAGVAQSPRYKIIEKRQSVAFWCNPISGHATLYWYQQILGQGPKLLIQFQNNGVVDDSQLPKDRFSAERLKGVDSTLKIQPAKLEDSAVYLCASSLGTSTDTQYFGPGTRLTVL.

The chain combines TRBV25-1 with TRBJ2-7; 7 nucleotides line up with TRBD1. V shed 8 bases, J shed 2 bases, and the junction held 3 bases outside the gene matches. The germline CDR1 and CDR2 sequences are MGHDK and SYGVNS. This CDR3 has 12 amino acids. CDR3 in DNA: TGTGCCAGCCGGGGACAGCCCTACGAGCAGTACTTC. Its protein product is CASRGQPYEQYF.

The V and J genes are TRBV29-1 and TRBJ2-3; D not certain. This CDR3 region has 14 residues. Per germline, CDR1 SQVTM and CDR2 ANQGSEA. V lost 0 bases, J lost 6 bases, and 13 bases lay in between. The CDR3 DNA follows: TGCAGCGTTGAAGATTCCGTTCGGTCGGATACGCAGTATTTT. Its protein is CSVEDSVRSDTQYF.

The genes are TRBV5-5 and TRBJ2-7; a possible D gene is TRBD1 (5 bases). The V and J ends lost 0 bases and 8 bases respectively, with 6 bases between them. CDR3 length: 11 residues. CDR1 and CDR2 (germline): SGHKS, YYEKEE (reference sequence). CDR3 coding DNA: TGTGCCAGCAGCTTGGAGGGGAAGCAGTACTTC. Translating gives CASSLEGKQYF. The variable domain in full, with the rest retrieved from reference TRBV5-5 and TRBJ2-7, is DAGVTQSPTHLIKTRGQQVTLRCSPISGHKSVSWYQQVLGQGPQFIFQYYEKEERGRGNFPDRFSARQFPNYSSELNVNALLLGDSALYLCASSLEGKQYFGPGTRLTVT.

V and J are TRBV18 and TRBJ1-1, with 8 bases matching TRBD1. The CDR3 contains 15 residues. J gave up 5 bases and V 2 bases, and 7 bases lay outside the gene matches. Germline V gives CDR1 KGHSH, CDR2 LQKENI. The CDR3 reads CASSPSGQGGTEAFF. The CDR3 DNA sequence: TGTGCCAGCTCACCAAGTGGACAGGGAGGAACTGAAGCTTTCTTT.